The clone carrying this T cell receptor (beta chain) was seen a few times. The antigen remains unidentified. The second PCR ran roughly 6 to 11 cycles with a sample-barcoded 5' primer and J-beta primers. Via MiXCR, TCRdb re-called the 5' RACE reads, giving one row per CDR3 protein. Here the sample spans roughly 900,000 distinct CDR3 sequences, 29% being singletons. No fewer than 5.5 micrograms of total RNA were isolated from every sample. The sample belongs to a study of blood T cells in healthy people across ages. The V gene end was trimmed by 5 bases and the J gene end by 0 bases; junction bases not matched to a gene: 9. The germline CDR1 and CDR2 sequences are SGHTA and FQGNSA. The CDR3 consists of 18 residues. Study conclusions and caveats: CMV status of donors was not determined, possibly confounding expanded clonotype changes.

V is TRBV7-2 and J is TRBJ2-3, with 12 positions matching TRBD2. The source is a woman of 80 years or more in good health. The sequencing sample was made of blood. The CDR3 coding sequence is TGTGCCAGCAGCCCGACTAGCGGGAGACCGACTAGCACAGATACGCAGTATTTT. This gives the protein CASSPTSGRPTSTDTQYF.